This is a list of T cell receptor beta chains from one sample in a study of T cells in Graves' hyperthyroidism and ophthalmopathy. MiXCR was run by TCRdb on the multiplex PCR reads, yielding one entry per CDR3 protein. The sample consists of fewer than 600,000 distinct CDR3 sequences, 14% of them appearing once. Sequenced sample: blood. The receptor set was obtained from a woman aged 40 to 55 with Graves' hyperthyroidism. CDR3s include the opening cysteine and the closing phenylalanine or tryptophan. A D gene is named only where the DNA matches it firmly. The size entry is marked missing in some rows and otherwise reads once, few, many or a size class.

TRBD2 many TRBJ2-7 TRBV2 CASGGLAASYEQYF TGTGCCAGCGGCGGACTAGCGGCCTCCTACGAGCAGTACTTC
. many TRBJ1-1 TRBV28 CASSFGVGNTEAFF TGTGCCAGCAGTTTTGGGGTTGGGAACACTGAAGCTTTCTTT
. many TRBJ1-5 TRBV5-6 CASSEAGAPNQPQHF TGTGCCAGCAGCGAGGCGGGGGCGCCCAATCAGCCCCAGCATTTT
TRBD1 many TRBJ1-5 TRBV28 CASSLFRGPGSNQPQHF TGTGCCAGCAGTCTCTTCAGGGGGCCAGGCAGCAATCAGCCCCAGCATTTT
TRBD2 many TRBJ2-1 TRBV27 CASSLLGREVEQFF TGTGCCAGCAGTTTATTGGGGAGGGAAGTTGAGCAGTTCTTC
TRBD2 many TRBJ2-1 TRBV5-1 CASSHGTSGYNEQFF TGCGCCAGCAGCCATGGGACTAGCGGATACAATGAGCAGTTCTTC
. many TRBJ2-7 TRBV27 CASSSGGNYEQYF TGTGCCAGCAGTTCGGGCGGGAATTACGAGCAGTACTTC
. . TRBJ2-7 TRBV12-5 CASGLQTGAVYEQYF TGTGCTAGTGGTTTACAAACCGGGGCCGTCTACGAGCAGTACTTC
TRBD1 . TRBJ1-5 TRBV7-2 CASSLAPQTGGIQPQHF TGTGCCAGCAGCTTAGCACCCCAAACAGGGGGCATTCAGCCCCAGCATTTT
TRBD1 . TRBJ2-5 TRBV19 CASSIGGTGGETQYF TGTGCCAGTAGTATAGGAGGGACAGGGGGAGAGACCCAGTACTTC
. many TRBJ2-7 TRBV11-2 CASSSSGGFYEQYF TGTGCCAGCAGCTCATCCGGAGGGTTCTACGAGCAGTACTTC
. . TRBJ1-3 TRBV9 CASGIKGGSGNTIYF TGTGCCAGCGGGATCAAGGGGGGCTCTGGAAACACCATATATTTT
TRBD2 many TRBJ2-3 TRBV12-5 CASGLVTSAATDTQYF TGTGCTAGTGGTTTGGTGACTAGCGCCGCCACAGATACGCAGTATTTT
TRBD1 many TRBJ2-5 TRBV3-1 CASSLPGQRETQYF TGTGCCAGCAGTCTTCCGGGACAGAGAGAGACCCAGTACTTC
. many TRBJ1-2 TRBV18 CASSPARDYGYTF TGTGCCAGCTCACCGGCACGGGACTATGGCTACACCTTC
. many TRBJ2-7 TRBV7-9 CASTRGAEGSYEQYF TGTGCCAGCACCAGGGGGGCGGAGGGGTCCTACGAGCAGTACTTC